The rows below give T cell receptor beta chains drawn from one sample of a study of blood T cell repertoires in COVID-19. Measured with immunoSEQ multiplex PCR; TCRdb has only the in-frame clones, and not every one. The sample shows 150,000 to 200,000 clones, roughly 82% of them seen only once. Sample: peripheral blood. The receptors derive from a woman in her thirties or forties with COVID-19, enrolled during active disease. CDR3s leave out the opening cysteine and the closing phenylalanine or tryptophan. D genes are given only for firm matches.

J gene	V gene	D gene	CDR3 protein
TRBJ2-2	TRBV7-3	TRBD2	ASSPTGGGRASGELF
TRBJ1-3	TRBV3-1/TRBV3-2	NA	ASSLDRTTGNTIY
TRBJ2-3	TRBV7-8	NA	ASSPRTGTQY
TRBJ1-5	TRBV27	NA	ASSTGPPNQPQH
TRBJ2-1	TRBV5-6	TRBD2	ASRRRAGVLNYNEQF
TRBJ2-7	TRBV18	NA	ASSPREQYEQY
TRBJ2-5	TRBV29-1	NA	SVGIRKETQY
TRBJ1-1	TRBV19	NA	ASSLGGLAEAF
TRBJ2-5	TRBV3-1/TRBV3-2	TRBD1	ASSSYLGQLSQETQY
TRBJ2-1	TRBV4-2	TRBD2	ASSQDGLAYNEQF
TRBJ1-2	TRBV2	NA	ASSPGSSYSYT
TRBJ1-5	TRBV7-2	TRBD1	ASSTGTGGGQPQH
TRBJ2-1	TRBV25-1	TRBD2	ASSPTSGSYEQF
TRBJ2-7	TRBV2	NA	ASSPRQALSYEQY
TRBJ2-5	TRBV2	TRBD2	ASITGLARQTQY
TRBJ2-3	TRBV7-6	TRBD2	ASSTGLAGAYTDTQY
TRBJ2-2	TRBV7-8	TRBD1	ASSLLQPGQGVGGELF
TRBJ1-6	TRBV3-1/TRBV3-2	TRBD1	ASSQTTGSSPLH